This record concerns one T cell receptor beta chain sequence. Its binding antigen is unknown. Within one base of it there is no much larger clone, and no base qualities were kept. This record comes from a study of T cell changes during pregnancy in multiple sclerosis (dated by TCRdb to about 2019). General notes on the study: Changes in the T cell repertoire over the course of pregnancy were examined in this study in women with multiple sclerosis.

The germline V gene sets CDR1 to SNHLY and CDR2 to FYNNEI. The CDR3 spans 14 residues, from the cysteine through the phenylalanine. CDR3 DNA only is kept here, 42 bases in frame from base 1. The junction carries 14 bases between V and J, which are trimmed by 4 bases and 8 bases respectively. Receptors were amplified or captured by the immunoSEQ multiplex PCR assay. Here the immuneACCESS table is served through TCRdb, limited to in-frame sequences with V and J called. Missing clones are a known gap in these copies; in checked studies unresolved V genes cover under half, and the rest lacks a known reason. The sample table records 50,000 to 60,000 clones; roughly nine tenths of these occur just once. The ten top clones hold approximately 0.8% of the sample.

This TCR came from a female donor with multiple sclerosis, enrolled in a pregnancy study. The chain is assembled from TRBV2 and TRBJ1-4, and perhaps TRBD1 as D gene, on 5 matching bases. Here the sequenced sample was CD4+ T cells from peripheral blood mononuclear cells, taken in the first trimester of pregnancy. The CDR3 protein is CASSVDRGVEKLFF. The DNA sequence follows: TGTGCCAGCAGTGTCGACCGGGGGGTAGAAAAACTGTTTTTT.